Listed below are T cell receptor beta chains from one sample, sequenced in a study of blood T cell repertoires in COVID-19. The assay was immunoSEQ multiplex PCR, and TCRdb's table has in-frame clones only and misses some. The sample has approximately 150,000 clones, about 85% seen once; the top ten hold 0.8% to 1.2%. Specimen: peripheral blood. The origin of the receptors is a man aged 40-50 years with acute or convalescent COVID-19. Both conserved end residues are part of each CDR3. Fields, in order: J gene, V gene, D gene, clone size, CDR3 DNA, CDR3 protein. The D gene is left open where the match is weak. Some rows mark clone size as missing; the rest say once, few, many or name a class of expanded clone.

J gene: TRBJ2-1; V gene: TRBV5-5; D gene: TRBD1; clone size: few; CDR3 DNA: TGTGCCAGCAGCAGGGACAGGGGGGATGAGCAGTTCTTC; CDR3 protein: CASSRDRGDEQFF
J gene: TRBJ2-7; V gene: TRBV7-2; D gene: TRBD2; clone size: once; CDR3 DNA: TGTGCCAGCAGCCCACCTCCGCTAGCGGGGAAAGAGCAGTACTTC; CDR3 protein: CASSPPPLAGKEQYF
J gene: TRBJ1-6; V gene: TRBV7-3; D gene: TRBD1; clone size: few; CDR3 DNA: TGTGCCAGCAGCTTACGGACAGGGACTAATTCACCCCTCCACTTT; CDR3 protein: CASSLRTGTNSPLHF
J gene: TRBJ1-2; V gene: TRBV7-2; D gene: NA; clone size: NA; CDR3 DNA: TGTGCCAGCAGCTTTAACGGACAGTCCTATGGCTACACCTTC; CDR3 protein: CASSFNGQSYGYTF
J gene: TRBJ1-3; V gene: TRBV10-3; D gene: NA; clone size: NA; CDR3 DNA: TGTGCCATCAGTGTCGGGGGGAGCTCTGGAAACACCATATATTTT; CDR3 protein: CAISVGGSSGNTIYF
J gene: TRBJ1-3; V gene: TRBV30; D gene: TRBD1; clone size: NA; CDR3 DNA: TGTGCCTGGAGGGACAGGGGTGGAAACACCATATATTTT; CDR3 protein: CAWRDRGGNTIYF
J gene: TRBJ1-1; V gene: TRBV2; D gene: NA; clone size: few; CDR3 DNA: TGTGCCAGCAGACCCGAGAGAGGCACTGAAGCTTTCTTT; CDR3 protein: CASRPERGTEAFF
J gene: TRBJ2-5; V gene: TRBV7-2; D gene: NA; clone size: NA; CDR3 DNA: TGTGCCAGCAGCTTAGTGGGCACGTCTATCCAAGAGACCCAGTACTTC; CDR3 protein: CASSLVGTSIQETQYF
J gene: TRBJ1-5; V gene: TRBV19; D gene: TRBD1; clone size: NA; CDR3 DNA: TGTGCCAGTAGTACACACCGGGACAGGGCTAATCAGCCCCAGCATTTT; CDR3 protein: CASSTHRDRANQPQHF
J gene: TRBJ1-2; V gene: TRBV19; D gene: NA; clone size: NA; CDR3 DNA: TGTGCCAGTAGAGAGGGGCACAGGGTTGGCTACACCTTC; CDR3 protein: CASREGHRVGYTF
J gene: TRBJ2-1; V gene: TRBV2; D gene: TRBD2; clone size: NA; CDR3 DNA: TGTGCCAGCAGTTACCGGACTAGCGGGGGCGCTGAGCAGTTCTTC; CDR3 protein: CASSYRTSGGAEQFF
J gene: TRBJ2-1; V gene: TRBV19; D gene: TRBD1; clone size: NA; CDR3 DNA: TGTGCCAGTAGCATACAGGGGGCCTATGAGCAGTTCTTC; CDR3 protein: CASSIQGAYEQFF
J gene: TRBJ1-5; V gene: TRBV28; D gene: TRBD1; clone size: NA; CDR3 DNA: TGTGCCAGCACCGCATTGCAGGGGGCTGATGGTCAGCCCCAGCATTTT; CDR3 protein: CASTALQGADGQPQHF
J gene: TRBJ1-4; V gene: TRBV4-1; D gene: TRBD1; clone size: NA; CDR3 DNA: TGCGCCAGCAGCCAAGTGGGACAGGGGGCTCCCAAACTGTTTTTT; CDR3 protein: CASSQVGQGAPKLFF
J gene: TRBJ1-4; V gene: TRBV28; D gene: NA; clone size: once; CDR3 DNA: TGTGCCAGCACCCCCGGCCAGGGGAATAAACTGTTTTTT; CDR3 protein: CASTPGQGNKLFF
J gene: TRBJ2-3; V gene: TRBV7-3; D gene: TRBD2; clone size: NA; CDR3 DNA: TGTGCCAGCAGCTTAATCTCCCCACTAGCGGGGGGGCGGAGCACAGATACGCAGTATTTT; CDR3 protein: CASSLISPLAGGRSTDTQYF
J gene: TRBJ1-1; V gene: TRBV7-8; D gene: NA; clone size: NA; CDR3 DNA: TGTGCCAGCAGCCGAGGAGGTTATCTTGTGAACACTGAAGCTTTCTTT; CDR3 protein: CASSRGGYLVNTEAFF
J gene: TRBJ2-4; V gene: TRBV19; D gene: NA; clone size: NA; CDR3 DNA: TGTGCCAGTAGTAGGGGTGGACAGCAGGACATTCAGTACTTC; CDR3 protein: CASSRGGQQDIQYF
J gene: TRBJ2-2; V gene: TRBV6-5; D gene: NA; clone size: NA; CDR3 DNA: TGTGCCAGTTCAGGGTTAAACACCGGGGAGCTGTTTTTT; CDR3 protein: CASSGLNTGELFF
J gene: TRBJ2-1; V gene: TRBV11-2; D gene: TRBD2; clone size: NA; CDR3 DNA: TGTGCCAGCAGCCACCCTAGCGGGGGGCCCAATGAGCAGTTCTTC; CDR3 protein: CASSHPSGGPNEQFF
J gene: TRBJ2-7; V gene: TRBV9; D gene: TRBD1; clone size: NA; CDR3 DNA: TGTGCCAGCAGCGTGACAGGGGGCCCCTACGAGCAGTACTTC; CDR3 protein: CASSVTGGPYEQYF
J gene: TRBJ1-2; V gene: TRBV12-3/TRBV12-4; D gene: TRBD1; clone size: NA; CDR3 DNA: TGTGCCAGCAGTTGGACAGGGGCTCCTGGCTACACCTTC; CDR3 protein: CASSWTGAPGYTF
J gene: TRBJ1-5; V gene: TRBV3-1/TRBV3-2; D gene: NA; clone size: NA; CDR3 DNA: TGTGCCAGCAGCCAAGACGGGAGTCAGCCCCAGCATTTT; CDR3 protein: CASSQDGSQPQHF
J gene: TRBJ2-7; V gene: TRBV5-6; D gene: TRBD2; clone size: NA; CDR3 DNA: TGTGCCAGCAGCTGGGGGATCCATCGACTAGCCGAGCAGTACTTC; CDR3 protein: CASSWGIHRLAEQYF
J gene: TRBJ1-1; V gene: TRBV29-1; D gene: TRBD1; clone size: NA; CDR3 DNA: TGCAGCGTCCGGGACAGTCCGGCAGCTTTCTTT; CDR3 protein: CSVRDSPAAFF
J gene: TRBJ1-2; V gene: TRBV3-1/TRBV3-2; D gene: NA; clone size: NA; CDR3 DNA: TGTGCCAGCAGCCAGACGCAGGGGAGTCGGACCTATGGCTACACCTTC; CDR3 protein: CASSQTQGSRTYGYTF
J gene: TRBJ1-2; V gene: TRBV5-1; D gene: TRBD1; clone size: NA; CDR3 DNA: TGCGCCAGCAGGACCGACCTTGGGACAGCTAACTATGGCTACACCTTC; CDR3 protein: CASRTDLGTANYGYTF
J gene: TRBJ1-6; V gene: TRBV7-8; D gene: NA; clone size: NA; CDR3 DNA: TGTGCCAGCAGCCCCAGGGACTACACCTATAATTCACCCCTCCACTTT; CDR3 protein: CASSPRDYTYNSPLHF
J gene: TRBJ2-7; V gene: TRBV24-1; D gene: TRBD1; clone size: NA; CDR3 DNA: TGTGCCACCAGTTTGACAGGGAGCTACGAGCAGTACTTC; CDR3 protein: CATSLTGSYEQYF
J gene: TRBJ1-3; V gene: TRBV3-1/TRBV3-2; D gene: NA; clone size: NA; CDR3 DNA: TGTGCCAGCAGCCTTTTAGCCTCGAACAGAAACACCATATATTTT; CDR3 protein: CASSLLASNRNTIYF
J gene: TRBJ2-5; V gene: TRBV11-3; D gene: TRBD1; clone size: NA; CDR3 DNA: TGTGCCAGCAGCCCCGGGACAGGGGGGACCCAGTACTTC; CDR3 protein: CASSPGTGGTQYF
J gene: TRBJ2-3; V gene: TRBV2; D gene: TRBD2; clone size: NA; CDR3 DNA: TGTGCCAGCAGTGAAGTTCTTATAGCGGGGGGAGGGATAGATACGCAGTATTTT; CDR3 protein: CASSEVLIAGGGIDTQYF
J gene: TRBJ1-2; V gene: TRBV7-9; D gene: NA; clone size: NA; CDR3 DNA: TGTGCCAGCAGCCCCGAAGCAGGGGATGGCTACACCTTC; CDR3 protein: CASSPEAGDGYTF
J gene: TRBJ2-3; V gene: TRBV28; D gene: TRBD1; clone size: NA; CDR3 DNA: TGTGCCAGCAGTTCATGGGGACAGGCAGGACGAGATACGCAGTATTTT; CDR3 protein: CASSSWGQAGRDTQYF
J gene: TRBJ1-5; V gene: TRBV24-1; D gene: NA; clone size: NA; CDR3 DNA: TGTGCCACCAGTACTAATAGCAATCAGCCCCAGCATTTT; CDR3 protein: CATSTNSNQPQHF
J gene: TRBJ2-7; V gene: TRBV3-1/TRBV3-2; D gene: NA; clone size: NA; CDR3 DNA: TGTGCCAGCAGCCTCCTGGAAGAGGATTACGAGCAGTACTTC; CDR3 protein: CASSLLEEDYEQYF
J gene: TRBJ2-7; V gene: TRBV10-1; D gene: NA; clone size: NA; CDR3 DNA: TGCGCCAGCAGTTCTACCCGGGGCGAGCAGTACTTC; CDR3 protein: CASSSTRGEQYF
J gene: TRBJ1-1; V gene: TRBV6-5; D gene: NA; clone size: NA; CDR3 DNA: TGTGCCAGCAGTTTACAAGGGGGGGGTAACACTGAAGCTTTCTTT; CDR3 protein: CASSLQGGGNTEAFF
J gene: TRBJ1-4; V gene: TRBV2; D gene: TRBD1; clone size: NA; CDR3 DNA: TGTGCCAGCGGCGCCGGGACAGGGCGCGAAAAACTGTTTTTT; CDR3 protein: CASGAGTGREKLFF
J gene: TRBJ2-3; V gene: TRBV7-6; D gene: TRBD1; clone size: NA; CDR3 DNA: TGTGCCAGCAGCCACCCACAGGGGAGAGGAGATACGCAGTATTTT; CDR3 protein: CASSHPQGRGDTQYF
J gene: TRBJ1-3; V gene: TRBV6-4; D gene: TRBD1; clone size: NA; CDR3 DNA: TGTGCCAGCAGTAGGACAGGGTGGAACTCAGGAAACACCATATATTTT; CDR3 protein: CASSRTGWNSGNTIYF
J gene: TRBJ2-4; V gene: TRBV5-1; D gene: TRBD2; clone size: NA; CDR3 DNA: TGCGCCAGCAGCCTCACTACTAGCGGGGGGGCCCTGGCCAAAAACATTCAGTACTTC; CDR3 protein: CASSLTTSGGALAKNIQYF
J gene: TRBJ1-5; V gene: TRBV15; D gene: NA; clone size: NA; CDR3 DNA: TGTGCCACCAGCAGACCCAGGGGAACCCAGCATTTT; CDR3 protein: CATSRPRGTQHF
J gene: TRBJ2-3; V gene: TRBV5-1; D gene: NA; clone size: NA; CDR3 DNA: TGCGCCAGCAGCTTGGGCCAGGCTAGCACAGATACGCAGTATTTT; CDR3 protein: CASSLGQASTDTQYF
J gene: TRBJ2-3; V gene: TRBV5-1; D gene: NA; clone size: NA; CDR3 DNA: TGCGCCAGCAAAGTGAGGGCTACTCTAGATACGCAGTATTTT; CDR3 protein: CASKVRATLDTQYF
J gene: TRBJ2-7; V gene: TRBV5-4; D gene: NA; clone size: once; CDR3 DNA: TGTGCCAGCAGTAACTCCTACGAGCAGTACTTC; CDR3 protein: CASSNSYEQYF
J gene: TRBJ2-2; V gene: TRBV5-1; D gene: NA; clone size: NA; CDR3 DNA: TGCGCCAGCAGCTTGGAAGCAACCGGGGAGCTGTTTTTT; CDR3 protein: CASSLEATGELFF
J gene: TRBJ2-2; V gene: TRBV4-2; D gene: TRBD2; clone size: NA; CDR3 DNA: TGTGCCAGCAGCCAGGCTAGCGGGGGGGCCCCCGGGGAGCTGTTTTTT; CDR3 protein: CASSQASGGAPGELFF
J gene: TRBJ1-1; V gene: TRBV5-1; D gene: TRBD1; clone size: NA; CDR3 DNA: TGCGCCAGCAGTTCACAGGGGATGAACACTGAAGCTTTCTTT; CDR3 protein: CASSSQGMNTEAFF
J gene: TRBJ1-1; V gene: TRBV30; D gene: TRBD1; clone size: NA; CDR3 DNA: TGTGCCTGGAGTGGCGACAGGGGATTGTGGACTGAAGCTTTCTTT; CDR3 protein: CAWSGDRGLWTEAFF
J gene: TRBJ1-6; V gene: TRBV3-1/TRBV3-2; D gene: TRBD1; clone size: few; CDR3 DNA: TGTGCCAGCAGCCTGGGACAGGGTGACTCACCCCTCCACTTT; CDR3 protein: CASSLGQGDSPLHF
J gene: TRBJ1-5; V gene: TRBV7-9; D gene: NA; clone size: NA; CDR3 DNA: TGTGCCAGCAGCTCGGATACCACAGTACCCCATTTT; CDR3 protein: CASSSDTTVPHF
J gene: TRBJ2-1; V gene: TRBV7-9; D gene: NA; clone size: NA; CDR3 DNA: TGTGCCAGCGGGCCGGGGTTTAATGAGCAGTTCTTC; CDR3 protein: CASGPGFNEQFF
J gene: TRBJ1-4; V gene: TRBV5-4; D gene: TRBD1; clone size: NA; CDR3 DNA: TGTGCCAGCAGCTCCGGGACAGGGAGGTTAACTAATGAAAAACTGTTTTTT; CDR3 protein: CASSSGTGRLTNEKLFF
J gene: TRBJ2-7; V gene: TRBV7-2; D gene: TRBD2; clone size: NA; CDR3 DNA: TGTGCCAGCAGCTTCAGCGGGGGGGCCTACGAGCAGTACTTC; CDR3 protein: CASSFSGGAYEQYF
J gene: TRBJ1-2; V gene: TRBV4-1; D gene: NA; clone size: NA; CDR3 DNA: TGCGCCAGCAGCCAGCTTGGCGGCTACACCTTC; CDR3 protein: CASSQLGGYTF